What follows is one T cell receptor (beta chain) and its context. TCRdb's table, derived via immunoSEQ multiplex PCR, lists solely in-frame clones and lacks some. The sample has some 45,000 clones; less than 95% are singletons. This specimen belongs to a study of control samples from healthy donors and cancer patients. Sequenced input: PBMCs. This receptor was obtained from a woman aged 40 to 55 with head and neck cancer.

The CDR3 DNA reads TGTGCCAGCAGCTTGAAGACGGCCGACAATGAGCAGTTCTTC. Translation gives CASSLKTADNEQFF. The rearrangement uses TRBV5-6 and TRBJ2-1; no clear D. The CDR3 totals 14 residues. Looked up from germline, CDR1 is SGHDT and CDR2 is YYEEEE. V was pared by 1 base and J by 5 bases, with 10 bases between. Together with reference TRBV5-6 and TRBJ2-1, the CDR3 gives the full variable domain: DAGVTQSPTHLIKTRGQQVTLRCSPKSGHDTVSWYQQALGQGPQFIFQYYEEEERQRGNFPDRFSGHQFPNYSSELNVNALLLGDSALYLCASSLKTADNEQFFGPGTRLTVL.